This T cell receptor beta chain was documented in a study of T cell responses to AZD1222 COVID-19 vaccine. Profiled with immunoSEQ multiplex PCR; TCRdb holds only in-frame clones, not every one. The profile shows about 130,000 clones, 70% to 90% of them singletons. Per the germline V gene, CDR1 is SGHNT and CDR2 is YYREEE (reference sequence). The CDR3 is 13 residues long. Trimming left V 6 bases short and J 5 bases short, with 14 bases between. The TCR comes from an adult who received the AZD1222 COVID-19 vaccine. Sequences were derived from peripheral blood, sampled 28 days after the second AZD1222 dose. The chain carries TRBV5-4 and TRBJ1-2; possible D gene TRBD1, 6 bases. The CDR3 nucleotides read TGTGCCAGCAACCTACAGGGCGGGTATGGCTACACCTTC. Residues: CASNLQGGYGYTF.